The clone carrying this T cell receptor (beta chain) has more than one count but fewer than ten. Its antigen is unidentified. This sample was taken from a study of T cells in Graves' hyperthyroidism and ophthalmopathy. Germline values: CDR1 SEHNR, CDR2 FQNEAQ (reference sequence). The CDR3 extends over 16 amino acids. Between the trimmed V and J ends, which lost 2 bases and 0 bases, there was a span of 12 bases. TCR beta CDR3 sequences were amplified from RNA transcripts. The HTBI primer set drove a first-round RT-PCR of the TCR CDR3. MiXCR, run by TCRdb on the multiplex PCR reads, gives a single entry per CDR3 protein. Counted here are some 490,000 distinct CDR3 sequences, about 20% occurring once; the ten biggest clones make up about 49%. Findings and caveats of the study: By a 13 V-J model, ophthalmopathy was set apart from stable hyperthyroidism. Progression to ophthalmopathy was predicted a median of about six months early.

At least 3 on the Clinical Activity Score was recorded for ophthalmopathy patients, who also had NOSPECS grade at least 4 and duration under 3 months. The diagnoses drew upon clinical symptoms, serum thyroxine and TRAb, thyroid ultrasound and orbital computed tomography. The chain employs TRBV7-9 and TRBJ2-3; no clear D. The sequenced sample consisted of blood. This receptor was identified in a woman in her sixties or seventies with Graves' ophthalmopathy. In DNA, the CDR3 is TGTGCCAGCAGCTTAATATCGGGCAGTAGCACAGATACGCAGTATTTT. Translation: CASSLISGSSTDTQYF.